The TCR beta chain under discussion was sequenced for a study of identical twins. This clonotype was picked up many times. What it binds is unknown. Overall study findings and caveats: Whereas memory repertoires showed no such difference, abundant cord blood beta clonotypes carried fewer insertions.

Germline loops: CDR1 MDHEN, CDR2 SYDVKM. This CDR3 spans 16 amino acids. V lost 5 bases and J lost 2; bases outside the gene matches: 10. A universal primer site arose from template switching, and cDNA bore unique molecular identifiers. TCRdb ran MiXCR on the 5' RACE reads and lists one entry per CDR3 protein. Here the sample spans around 480,000 distinct CDR3 sequences, 13% to 15% being singletons. Only healthy Caucasians were enrolled as donors. The sample was also linked to a second study, of yellow fever vaccine responses in identical twins. In that study: Reports say the vaccine T cell response in twins looked partly convergent and partly personalized.

The rearrangement links TRBV28 to TRBJ2-3; 7 bases fit TRBD1. The clonotype comes from a young woman in good health. Sequencing used CD4+ T cells sorted from blood. The chain's CDR3 is CASSRPGRGYTDTQYF. The CDR3, as DNA: TGTGCCAGCAGTCGACCCGGCAGGGGGTACACAGATACGCAGTATTTT.